The clone carrying this T cell receptor (beta chain) showed up just a few times. The antigen is undetermined. This specimen belongs to a study of T-cell memory formation after mild COVID-19. Overall study findings and caveats: Among clones contracting day 15 to 85, CD4/CD8 was balanced, whereas later expanders leaned CD4+. Pre-infection memory contained some responding clones, which suggested that cross-reactive memory had joined.

Germline lookup yields CDR1 SGDLS and CDR2 YYNGEE. The CDR3 is 14 amino acids. V was pared by 3 bases and J by 2 bases, with 8 bases between. The authors produced TCR alpha and TCR beta cDNA libraries with sample barcodes and UMIs by 5'RACE using constant-segment primers. TCRdb analysed the 5' RACE reads with MiXCR anew, one entry per CDR3 protein. The profile shows fewer than 450,000 distinct CDR3 sequences, over 20% of them singletons. Sequencing was performed on PBMCs or a T cell subset sorted from them (not recorded which). The genes are TRBV9 and TRBJ1-4; D perhaps matches TRBD1 (5 bases). The TCR sequence derives from an adult woman who had mild COVID-19 (a few samples of this study predate the infection). Cell type and time point are not known. CDR3: CASSATDTNEKLFF. The CDR3 DNA reads as TGTGCCAGCAGCGCGACAGATACTAATGAAAAACTGTTTTTT.